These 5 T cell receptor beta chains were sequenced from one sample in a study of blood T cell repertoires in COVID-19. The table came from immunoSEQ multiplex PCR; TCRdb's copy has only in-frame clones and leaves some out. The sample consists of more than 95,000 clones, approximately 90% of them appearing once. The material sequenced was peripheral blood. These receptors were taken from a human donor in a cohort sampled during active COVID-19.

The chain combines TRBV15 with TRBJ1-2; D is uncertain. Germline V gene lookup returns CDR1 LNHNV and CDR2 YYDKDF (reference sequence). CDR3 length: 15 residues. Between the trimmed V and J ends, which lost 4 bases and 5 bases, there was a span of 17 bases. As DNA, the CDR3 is TGTGCCACCAGCACAGATATCGGTGGTGATTATGGCTACACCTTC. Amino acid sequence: CATSTDIGGDYGYTF. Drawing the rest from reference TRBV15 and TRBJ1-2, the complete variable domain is DAMVIQNPRYQVTQFGKPVTLSCSQTLNHNVMYWYQQKSSQAPKLLFHYYDKDFNNEADTPDNFQSRRPNTSFCFLDIRSPGLGDTAMYLCATSTDIGGDYGYTFGSGTRLTVV.

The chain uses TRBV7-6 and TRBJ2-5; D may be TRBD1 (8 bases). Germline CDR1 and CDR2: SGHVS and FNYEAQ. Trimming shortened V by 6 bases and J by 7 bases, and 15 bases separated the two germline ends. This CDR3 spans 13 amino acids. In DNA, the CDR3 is TGTGCCAGCAGTGCAGGGGGCGGGGGGACCCAGTACTTC. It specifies CASSAGGGGTQYF. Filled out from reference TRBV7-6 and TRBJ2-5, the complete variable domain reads GAGVSQSPRYKVTKRGQDVALRCDPISGHVSLYWYRQALGQGPEFLTYFNYEAQQDKSGLPNDRFSAERPEGSISTLTIQRTEQRDSAMYRCASSAGGGGTQYFGPGTRLLVL.

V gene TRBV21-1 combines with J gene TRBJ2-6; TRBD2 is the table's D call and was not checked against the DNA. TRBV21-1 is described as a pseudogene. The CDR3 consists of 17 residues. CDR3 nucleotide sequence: TGTGCCAGCAGCAAAGCCCTCAATAGCTCTGGGGCCAACGTCCTGACTTTC. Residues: CASSKALNSSGANVLTF.

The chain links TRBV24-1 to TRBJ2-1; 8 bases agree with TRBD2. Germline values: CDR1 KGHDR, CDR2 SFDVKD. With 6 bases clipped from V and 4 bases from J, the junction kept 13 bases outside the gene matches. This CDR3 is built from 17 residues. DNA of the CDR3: TGTGCCACCAGTCCCGCAGCCGGGGGGGCTGGGTACAATGAGCAGTTCTTC. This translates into CATSPAAGGAGYNEQFF.

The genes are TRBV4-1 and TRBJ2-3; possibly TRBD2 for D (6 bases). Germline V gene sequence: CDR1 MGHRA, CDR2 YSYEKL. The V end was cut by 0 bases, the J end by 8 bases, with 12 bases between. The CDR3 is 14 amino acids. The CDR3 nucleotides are TGCGCCAGCAGCCAAGAAGGAGGGAGAGGTACGCAGTATTTT. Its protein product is CASSQEGGRGTQYF.